The 27 T cell receptor beta chains below all came from one sample that was sequenced in a study of response to subunit inactivated influenza vaccine. MiXCR was run by TCRdb on the RT-PCR reads, yielding one entry per CDR3 protein. The table records 450,000 to 600,000 distinct CDR3 sequences, 7.5% to 8.5% of them present only once. The sample was PBMCs from blood, taken roughly 24 months after vaccination. The receptors shown here come from a man between 50 and 75 years old who received an inactivated influenza vaccine.

This clonotype was recorded only once. A much more abundant neighbour one base away suggests this may be a read error. The genes are TRBV4-3 and TRBJ1-2; 7 positions agree with TRBD1. Per germline, CDR1 LGHNA and CDR2 YSLEER. The CDR3 is 14 amino acids. CDR3 coding DNA: TGCGCCAGCAGCCAGGTGACAGGGATCCATGGCTACATCTTC. Translating gives CASSQVTGIHGYIF.

This clonotype occurred many times. J is TRBJ2-2 and V is TRBV20-1; 8 positions match TRBD1. Germline CDR1 DFQATT, CDR2 SNEGSKA (reference sequence). The CDR3 sequence is 15 residues long. V lost 6 bases and J lost 9; bases outside the gene matches: 15. Here the CDR3 DNA reads TGCAGTGCAACCAGCCCGGCAGGGGGCGGCAGGGAGCTGTTTTTT. It encodes CSATSPAGGGRELFF.

V and J are TRBV12-3 or TRBV12-4 and TRBJ2-3, with 10 bases matching TRBD2. V lost 4 bases, J lost 5 bases, and 3 bases stayed unmatched. The CDR3 covers 14 residues. The CDR3 DNA reads TGTGCCAGCAGTTCGACTAGCGGGTTAGATACGCAGTATTTT. This codes for CASSSTSGLDTQYF.

This chain links TRBV6-1 with TRBJ2-7; D call uncertain. Trimming pared 3 bases from V and 0 bases from J, leaving 9 bases between. CDR3 length equals 14 residues. CDR1 and CDR2 (germline): MNHNS, SASEGT. The CDR3 DNA is TGTGCCAGCAGTGACTACGTCGGCTCCTACGAGCAGTACTTC. Protein product: CASSDYVGSYEQYF.

The CDR3 here is CASSYTQDEQYF. For the CDR3, the DNA is TGTGCCAGCAGTTACACCCAAGATGAGCAGTACTTC. The chain recombines TRBV6-8 with TRBJ2-7, with unresolved D. The V gene lost 2 bases and the J gene lost 7 bases, with 9 bases spanning the gap. Looked up from germline, CDR1 is MNHGY and CDR2 is SAAAGT. This CDR3 region has 12 residues.

This clonotype was seen only a few times. This chain uses TRBV6-5 with TRBJ2-4; tentatively, D is TRBD1 (6 bases). Per the germline V gene, CDR1 is MNHEY and CDR2 is SVGAGI. The CDR3 runs 15 residues. Between the trimmed V and J ends, which lost 0 bases and 3 bases, there was a span of 9 bases. The CDR3 DNA follows: TGTGCCAGCAGTTACTCCAGGGGTGGCAAAAACATTCAGTACTTC. Protein: CASSYSRGGKNIQYF.

This chain links TRBV20-1 with TRBJ1-1; 9 bases agree with TRBD1. Germline CDR1 reads DFQATT; CDR2 reads SNEGSKA (reference sequence). This CDR3 has 16 amino acids. J was trimmed by 0 bases and V by 3 bases; bases with no gene match: 8. The CDR3 bases are TGCAGTGCTAGCGTCGGGACAGGGACCTTGAACACTGAAGCTTTCTTT. Protein product: CSASVGTGTLNTEAFF.

This clonotype was seen only once. The rearrangement joins TRBV12-3 or TRBV12-4 to TRBJ1-1, with a possible D match to TRBD1 (5 bases). The V end lost 4 bases, the J end lost 3 bases, and 12 bases lay between the germline ends. The CDR3 has 14 residues. The CDR3 protein is CASSSTGRDTEAFF. For the CDR3, the DNA is TGTGCCAGCAGTTCAACGGGACGGGACACTGAAGCTTTCTTT.

This chain joins TRBV20-1 and TRBJ2-5, with a tentative D call TRBD2 (6 bases). The CDR3 extends over 13 amino acids. V was cut by 5 bases and J by 2 bases, with 12 bases left in between. The germline V gene encodes CDR1 DFQATT and CDR2 SNEGSKA (reference sequence). The CDR3 is CSASRTTQETQYF. The CDR3 DNA reads as TGCAGTGCTTCGAGGACTACTCAAGAGACCCAGTACTTC.

This clonotype was seen more than once but under ten times. This chain joins TRBV7-9 and TRBJ2-5; D ambiguous. The CDR3 length is 13 residues. The V end lost 2 bases, the J end lost 3 bases, and 7 bases lay between the germline ends. Germline V lookup: CDR1 SEHNR, CDR2 FQNEAQ (reference sequence). CDR3 region: CASSLIREETQYF. The CDR3 nucleotides read TGTGCCAGCAGCTTAATAAGGGAAGAGACCCAGTACTTC.

This clonotype appeared many times. The rearrangement joins TRBV28 to TRBJ2-1, with a possible D match to TRBD1 (6 bases). The CDR3 spans 15 residues. Germline CDR1 reads MDHEN; CDR2 reads SYDVKM. V lost 2 bases and J lost 2, with 10 bases in between. DNA for the CDR3: TGTGCCAGCAGTTTAGCGGACAGCCCCTACAATGAGCAGTTCTTC. It translates to CASSLADSPYNEQFF.

This clonotype came up many times. This chain links TRBV6-5 with TRBJ2-3; D gene ambiguous. This CDR3 region has 12 residues. V was trimmed by 6 bases and J by 6 bases, leaving 10 bases between them. Germline CDR1 is MNHEY and CDR2 is SVGAGI. The CDR3 loop reads CASSNRRDTQYF. DNA of the CDR3: TGTGCCAGCAGCAACCGACGGGATACGCAGTATTTT.

This rearrangement joins TRBV12-3 or TRBV12-4 to TRBJ2-4, with D possibly matching TRBD1 (6 bases). The CDR3 is 11 residues long. Trimming shortened V by 5 bases and J by 15 bases, and 14 bases separated the two germline ends. The CDR3 DNA reads TGTGCCAGCAGTACCAGGGGAAAGCTGTACTTC. The encoded protein is CASSTRGKLYF.

This clonotype occurred a few times. The chain combines TRBV4-3 with TRBJ2-1; 13 nucleotides align to TRBD2. The CDR3 covers 17 residues. Per the germline V gene, CDR1 is LGHNA and CDR2 is YSLEER. The V gene end was trimmed by 3 bases and the J gene end by 4 bases; junction bases not matched to a gene: 6. The CDR3 DNA reads as TGCGCCAGCAGCCACAGGACTAGCGGGAGTAAGTACAATGAGCAGTTCTTC. Translated, it gives CASSHRTSGSKYNEQFF.

The sample holds many counts of this clonotype. The chain has TRBV25-1 and TRBJ1-4; 8 bases agree with TRBD1. The ends lost 3 bases at V and 2 bases at J; junction bases unmatched: 2. The CDR3 covers 15 residues. Germline V gives CDR1 MGHDK, CDR2 SYGVNS. DNA of the CDR3: TGTGCCAGCAGTGAGGGACAGGTCACTAATGAAAAACTGTTTTTT. It is translated as CASSEGQVTNEKLFF.

This clonotype was observed a handful of times. The chain couples TRBV6-2 or TRBV6-3 to TRBJ2-7; D is unresolved. Germline CDR1 and CDR2: MNHEY and SVGEGT. This CDR3 has 13 residues. Deletions cut 7 bases from V and 5 bases from J, with 15 bases between. This chain's CDR3 is CASMLTFYDEQYF. The CDR3 region has the DNA TGTGCCAGCATGCTAACCTTCTATGACGAGCAGTACTTC.

This clonotype has more than one count but fewer than ten. The V gene is TRBV9, the J gene TRBJ2-3; unclear D gene. The CDR3 has 16 amino acids. Germline V gene data show CDR1 as SGDLS and CDR2 as YYNGEE. The V end was cut by 0 bases, the J end by 6 bases, with 17 bases between. CDR3 residues: CASSVGPPRVGDTQYF. The CDR3 DNA reads TGTGCCAGCAGCGTAGGTCCCCCCCGGGTAGGTGATACGCAGTATTTT.

This clonotype was seen a few times. V gene TRBV5-1 combines with J gene TRBJ2-1; D remains unclear. Germline V gene lookup returns CDR1 SGHRS and CDR2 YFSETQ. Trimming cost V 4 bases and J 0 bases, with 20 bases left between them. The CDR3 length is 18 residues. CDR3 residues: CASSAPKFSSSSYNEQFF. The CDR3 bases are TGCGCCAGCAGCGCTCCCAAATTTAGTAGCAGCTCCTACAATGAGCAGTTCTTC. Based on the CDR3 plus reference TRBV5-1 and TRBJ2-1, the full variable domain is KAGVTQTPRYLIKTRGQQVTLSCSPISGHRSVSWYQQTPGQGLQFLFEYFSETQRNKGNFPGRFSGRQFSNSRSEMNVSTLELGDSALYLCASSAPKFSSSSYNEQFFGPGTRLTVL.

This clonotype was seen a few times. The rearrangement links TRBV5-1 to TRBJ1-1; 7 bases map to TRBD1. Germline V gene sequence: CDR1 SGHRS, CDR2 YFSETQ. The CDR3 is 16 amino acids. With V trimmed by 7 bases and J by 4 bases, 16 bases remained unmatched. The CDR3 bases are TGCGCCAGCCGAGCCCAAGAGGGGGCGCGGGGCACTGAAGCTTTCTTT. The encoded protein is CASRAQEGARGTEAFF.

The chain has TRBV7-2 and TRBJ2-7; the D call may be TRBD1 or TRBD2 (6 bases each). The CDR3 has 13 amino acids. V was pared by 7 bases and J by 4 bases, with 14 bases between. Per germline, CDR1 SGHTA and CDR2 FQGNSA. The CDR3 coding sequence is TGTGCCAGCACCGGGGGCGGGCAATACGAGCAGTACTTC. Translating it yields CASTGGGQYEQYF. Filled out from reference TRBV7-2 and TRBJ2-7, the complete variable domain reads GAGVSQSPSNKVTEKGKDVELRCDPISGHTALYWYRQSLGQGLEFLIYFQGNSAPDKSGLPSDRFSAERTGGSVSTLTIQRTQQEDSAVYLCASTGGGQYEQYFGPGTRLTVT.

The rearrangement joins TRBV2 to TRBJ2-7, with 7 bases aligning to TRBD1. CDR1 SNHLY and CDR2 FYNNEI come from the germline V gene. V shed 7 bases and J 4 bases; nucleotides not matched to a gene: 10. The CDR3 consists of 14 residues. The CDR3 here is CASNTRTGFYEQYF. The DNA of the CDR3 is TGTGCCAGCAATACAAGGACAGGCTTTTACGAGCAGTACTTC. The full variable domain, its missing parts supplied by reference TRBV2 and TRBJ2-7, is EPEVTQTPSHQVTQMGQEVILRCVPISNHLYFYWYRQILGQKVEFLVSFYNNEISEKSEIFDDQFSVERPDGSNFTLKIRSTKLEDSAMYFCASNTRTGFYEQYFGPGTRLTVT.

This clonotype was seen many times. The junction and the germline gene differ at one end; a read error may be behind it. CDR3 residues: CASSQSDRGQTQYF. Written as DNA, the CDR3 is TGTGCTAGCAGCCAATCGGACAGGGGACAGACCCAGTACTTC. The rearrangement joins TRBV7-7 to TRBJ2-5, with 9 bases lining up with TRBD1. The CDR3 has 14 residues. The V gene's germline CDR1 is SSHAT and CDR2 FNYEAQ (reference sequence).

At least ten counts were recorded for this clonotype. This chain links TRBV10-3 with TRBJ1-2; D is unclear. The CDR3 is made up of 12 amino acids. V was trimmed by 7 bases and J by 4 bases, leaving 10 bases between them. The germline gives CDR1 ENHRY, CDR2 SYGVKD. The CDR3 spells CAITGGSYGYTF. CDR3 nucleotide sequence: TGTGCCATCACTGGAGGCTCCTATGGCTACACCTTC.

This clonotype was seen a handful of times. The chain carries TRBV7-9 and TRBJ2-3, with D unresolved. The V gene's germline CDR1 is SEHNR and CDR2 FQNEAQ (reference sequence). Trimming took 5 bases from V and 4 from J, leaving 7 bases between them. This CDR3 has 12 amino acids. The CDR3 sequence is CASSPSADTQYF. As DNA, the CDR3 is TGTGCCAGCAGCCCGTCGGCAGATACGCAGTATTTT.

J is TRBJ2-1 and V is TRBV10-3; the D is unclear. Germline V gives CDR1 ENHRY, CDR2 SYGVKD. Trimming cost V 0 bases and J 3 bases, with 9 bases left between them. The CDR3 has 15 residues. CDR3 sequence reads: CAISESGTNYNEQFF. In nucleotides, the CDR3 is TGTGCCATCAGTGAGTCTGGAACCAACTACAATGAGCAGTTCTTC.

As for this clonotype: One end of the junction is discordant with germline, which a read error may explain. The V gene is TRBV7-9, the J gene TRBJ1-1; 7 nucleotides agree with TRBD1. Germline V gene data show CDR1 as SEHNR and CDR2 as FQNEAQ (reference sequence). The CDR3 runs to 15 residues. This chain's CDR3 is CASRLNRGLNTEAFF. The CDR3 nucleotides read TGTGCCAGCCGCTTAAACAGGGGCCTGAACACTGAAGCTTTCTTT. The full variable domain, rest sourced from reference TRBV7-9 and TRBJ1-1, is DTGVSQNPRHKITKRGQNVTFRCDPISEHNRLYWYRQTLGQGPEFLTYFQNEAQLEKSRLLSDRFSAERPKGSFSTLEIQRTEQGDSAMYLCASRLNRGLNTEAFFGQGTRLTVV.

This clonotype was observed a handful of times. The chain uses TRBV2 and TRBJ2-1; 15 nucleotides align to TRBD2. V shed 4 bases, J shed 10 bases, and the junction held 5 bases outside the gene matches. Germline V lookup: CDR1 SNHLY, CDR2 FYNNEI. The CDR3 consists of 15 residues. CDR3 nucleotides: TGTGCCAGCAGTGGGACTAGCGGGAGGGCGGGGGAGCAGTTCTTC. It translates to CASSGTSGRAGEQFF.